This is a list of T cell receptor beta chains from one sample in a study of T cell responses to AZD1222 COVID-19 vaccine. Libraries were prepared by immunoSEQ multiplex PCR; TCRdb keeps only in-frame clonotypes and omits some of them. The sample has some 170,000 clones, 90% seen once. Here the sequenced sample was peripheral blood, taken 28 days after the second dose of the MenACWY control vaccine. The source is an adult who received the MenACWY meningococcal vaccine as a control. Each CDR3 is given without its conserved first and last residue.

length	V	J	CDR3
12	TRBV5-8	TRBJ1-3	ASSPSPGGNTIY
12	TRBV3-1/TRBV3-2	TRBJ2-3	ATSRTGEGNTQY
14	TRBV14	TRBJ2-5	ASSQGDSPVRETQY
12	TRBV5-1	TRBJ1-2	ASSFNRGNYGYT
10	TRBV19	TRBJ1-2	ASEGGLYGYT
12	TRBV5-1	TRBJ1-2	ASSFPGLGYGYT
13	TRBV9	TRBJ2-1	ASSVEGTSNNEQF
12	TRBV4-1	TRBJ2-7	ASSQPGGSYEQY
11	TRBV28	TRBJ1-2	ATDVATGAGYT
12	TRBV27	TRBJ1-6	ASSFSSYNSPLH
13	TRBV4-3	TRBJ1-4	ASSQEGRNGEKLF
11	TRBV19	TRBJ2-5	ASSIGGGKTQY
13	TRBV27	TRBJ2-5	ASSPYDRLQETQY
10	TRBV18	TRBJ1-3	ASSPAGDTIY
13	TRBV7-9	TRBJ1-2	ASSPTLDWGGSYT